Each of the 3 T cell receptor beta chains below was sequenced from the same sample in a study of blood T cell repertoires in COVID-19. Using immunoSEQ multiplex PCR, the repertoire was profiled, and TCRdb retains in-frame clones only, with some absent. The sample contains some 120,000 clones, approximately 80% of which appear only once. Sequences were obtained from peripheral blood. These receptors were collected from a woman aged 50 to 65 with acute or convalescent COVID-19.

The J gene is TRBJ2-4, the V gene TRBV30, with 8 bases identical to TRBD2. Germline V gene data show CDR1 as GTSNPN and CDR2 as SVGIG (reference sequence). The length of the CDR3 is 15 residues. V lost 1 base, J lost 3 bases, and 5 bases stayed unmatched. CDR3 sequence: CAWSALSGDKNIQYF. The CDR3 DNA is TGTGCCTGGAGTGCCCTTAGCGGGGACAAAAACATTCAGTACTTC.

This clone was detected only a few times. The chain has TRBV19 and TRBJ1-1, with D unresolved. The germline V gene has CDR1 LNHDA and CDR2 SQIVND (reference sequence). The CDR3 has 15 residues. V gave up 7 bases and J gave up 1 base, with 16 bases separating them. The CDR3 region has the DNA TGTGCCAGTACCACTAAGGGAGGCGGGAACACTGAAGCTTTCTTT. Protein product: CASTTKGGGNTEAFF.

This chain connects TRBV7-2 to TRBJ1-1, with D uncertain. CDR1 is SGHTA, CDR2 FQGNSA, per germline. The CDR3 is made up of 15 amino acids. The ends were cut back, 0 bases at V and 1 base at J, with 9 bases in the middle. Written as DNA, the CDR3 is TGTGCCAGCAGCTTAGCGCCGGGAACGAACACTGAAGCTTTCTTT. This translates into CASSLAPGTNTEAFF.